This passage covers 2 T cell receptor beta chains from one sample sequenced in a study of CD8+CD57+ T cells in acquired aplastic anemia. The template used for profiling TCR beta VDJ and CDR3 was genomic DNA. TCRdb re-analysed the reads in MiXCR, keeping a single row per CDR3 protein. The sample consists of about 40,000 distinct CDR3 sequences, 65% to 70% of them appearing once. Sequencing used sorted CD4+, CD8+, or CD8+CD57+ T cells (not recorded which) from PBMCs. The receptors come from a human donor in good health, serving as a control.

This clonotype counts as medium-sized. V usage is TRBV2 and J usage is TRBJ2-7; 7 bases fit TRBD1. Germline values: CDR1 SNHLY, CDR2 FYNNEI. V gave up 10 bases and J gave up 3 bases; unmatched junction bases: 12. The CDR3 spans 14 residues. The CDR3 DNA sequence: TGTGCCACCACGAGAGACAGGGAAGGCTACGAGCAGTACTTC. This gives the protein CATTRDREGYEQYF.

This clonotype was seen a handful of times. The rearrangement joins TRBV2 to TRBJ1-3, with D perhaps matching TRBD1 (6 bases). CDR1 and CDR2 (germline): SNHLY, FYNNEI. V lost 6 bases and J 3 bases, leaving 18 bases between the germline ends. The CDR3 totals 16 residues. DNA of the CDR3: TGTGCCAGCAGCTTAAGAATCGGCAGGGGTGGAAACACCATATATTTT. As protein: CASSLRIGRGGNTIYF.